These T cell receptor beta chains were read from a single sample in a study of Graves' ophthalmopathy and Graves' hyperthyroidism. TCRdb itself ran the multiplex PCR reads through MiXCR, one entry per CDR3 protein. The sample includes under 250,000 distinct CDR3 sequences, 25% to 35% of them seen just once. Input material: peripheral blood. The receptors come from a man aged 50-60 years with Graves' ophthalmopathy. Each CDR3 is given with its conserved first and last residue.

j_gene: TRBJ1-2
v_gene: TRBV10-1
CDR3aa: CASSESGHPKAF

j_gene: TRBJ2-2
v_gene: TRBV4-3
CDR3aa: CASSQAGRTGELFF

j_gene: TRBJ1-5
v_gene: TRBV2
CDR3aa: CASMASRESNQPQHF

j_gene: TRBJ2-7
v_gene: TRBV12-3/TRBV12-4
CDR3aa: CASSPGTILEQYF

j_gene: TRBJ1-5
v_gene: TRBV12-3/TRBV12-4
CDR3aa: CASSSATGAGQPQHF

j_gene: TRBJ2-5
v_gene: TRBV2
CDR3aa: CASSEGEGQDLRETQYF

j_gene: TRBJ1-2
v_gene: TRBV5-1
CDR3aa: CASSPDTFQGYTF

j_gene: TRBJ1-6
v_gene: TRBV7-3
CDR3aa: CASSAYNSPLHF

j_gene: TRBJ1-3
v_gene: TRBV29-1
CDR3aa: CSVLDSFTIYF

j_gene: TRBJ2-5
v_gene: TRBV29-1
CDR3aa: CSVAPPGETQYF

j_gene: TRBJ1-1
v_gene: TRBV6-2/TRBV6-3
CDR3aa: CASSYYGDTEAFF

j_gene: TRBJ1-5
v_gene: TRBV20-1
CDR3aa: CSASRGVSNQPQHF

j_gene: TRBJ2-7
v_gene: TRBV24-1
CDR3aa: CATSDPSGIEQYF

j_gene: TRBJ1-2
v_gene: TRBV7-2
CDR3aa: CASSLGTGIYGYTF

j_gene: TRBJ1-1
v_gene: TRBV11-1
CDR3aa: CASSLAFGGGQGLYGAFF

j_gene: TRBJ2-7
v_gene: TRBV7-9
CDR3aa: CASSLAGTVYEQYF

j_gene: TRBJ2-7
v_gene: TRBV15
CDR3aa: CATSNGWGAALSSYEQYF

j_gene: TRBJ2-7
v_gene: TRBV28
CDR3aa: CASRGGETLYEQYF

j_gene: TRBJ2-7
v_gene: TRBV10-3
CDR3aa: CAISAGAGEQYF

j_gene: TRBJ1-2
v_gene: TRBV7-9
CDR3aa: CASSFQGTDGYTF

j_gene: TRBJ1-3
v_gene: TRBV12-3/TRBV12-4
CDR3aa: CASSPTGTGNTIYF

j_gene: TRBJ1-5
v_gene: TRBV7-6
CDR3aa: CASSPQIGHSNQPQHF

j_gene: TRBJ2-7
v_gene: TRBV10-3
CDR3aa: CAISEQGLITDEQYF

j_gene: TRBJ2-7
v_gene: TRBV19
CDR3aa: CASRPRGGSSYEQYF

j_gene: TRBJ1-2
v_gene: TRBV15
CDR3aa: CATSRGGVLRGTGNGYTF

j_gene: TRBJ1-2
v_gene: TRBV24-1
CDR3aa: CATSDFLRGYGYTF

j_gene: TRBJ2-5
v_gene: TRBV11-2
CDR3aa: CASSRAGQETQYF

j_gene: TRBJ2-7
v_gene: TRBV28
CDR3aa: CASSEGAGEQYF

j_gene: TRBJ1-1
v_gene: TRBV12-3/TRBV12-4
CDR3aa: CASSRGRGRSNTEAFF

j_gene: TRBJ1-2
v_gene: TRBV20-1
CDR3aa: CSARVLGLNYGYTF

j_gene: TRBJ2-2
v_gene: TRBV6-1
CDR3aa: CATLGTGGRGELFF

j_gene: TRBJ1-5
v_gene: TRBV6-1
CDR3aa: CASRVRGPYQPQHF

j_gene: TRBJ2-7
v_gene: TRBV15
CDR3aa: CATSSTNGYEQYF

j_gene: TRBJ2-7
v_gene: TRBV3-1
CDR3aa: CASSFRSDGEQYF

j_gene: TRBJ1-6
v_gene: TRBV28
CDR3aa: CASQPRRQGADSPLHF

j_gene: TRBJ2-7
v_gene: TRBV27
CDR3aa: CASAAGDRPLEQYF

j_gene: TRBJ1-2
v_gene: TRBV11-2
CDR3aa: CASSLPTGWAGYTF

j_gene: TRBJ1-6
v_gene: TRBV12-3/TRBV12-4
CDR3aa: CASSGRDRVTSPLHF

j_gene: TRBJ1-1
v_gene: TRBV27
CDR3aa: CASSPGWGAEAFF

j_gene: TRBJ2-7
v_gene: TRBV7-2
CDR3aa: CASSLARGLSYEQYF

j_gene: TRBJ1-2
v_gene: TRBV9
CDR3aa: CASSEAPSGALYGYTF

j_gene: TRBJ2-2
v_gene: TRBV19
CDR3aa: CASSIQGVAGELFF

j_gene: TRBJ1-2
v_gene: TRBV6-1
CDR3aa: CASREREYGYTF

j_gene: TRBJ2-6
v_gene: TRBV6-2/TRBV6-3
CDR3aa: CASSSRQPSSGANVLTF

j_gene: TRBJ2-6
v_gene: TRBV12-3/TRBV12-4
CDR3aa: CASNRGQGNSGANVLTF

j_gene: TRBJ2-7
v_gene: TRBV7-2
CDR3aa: CASSSRLAGGYEQYF

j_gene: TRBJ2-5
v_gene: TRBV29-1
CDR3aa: CSVANPGDETQYF

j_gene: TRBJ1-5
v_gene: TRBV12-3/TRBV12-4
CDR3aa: CASSLTGQGDQPQHF

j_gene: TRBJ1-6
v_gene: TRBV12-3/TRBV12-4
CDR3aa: CASSLSQGASSPLHF

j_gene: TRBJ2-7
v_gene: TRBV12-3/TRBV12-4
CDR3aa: CASSFGPAGSYEQYF

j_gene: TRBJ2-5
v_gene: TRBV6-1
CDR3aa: CASRSLGRETQYF

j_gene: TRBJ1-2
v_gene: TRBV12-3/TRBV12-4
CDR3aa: CASSFWDRDGYTF

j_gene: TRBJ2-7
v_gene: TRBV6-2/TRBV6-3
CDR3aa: CATAGPGLEQYF

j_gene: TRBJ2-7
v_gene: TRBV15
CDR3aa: CATSRGPGTGEQYF

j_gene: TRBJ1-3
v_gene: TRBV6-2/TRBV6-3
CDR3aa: CASSYDISGNTIYF

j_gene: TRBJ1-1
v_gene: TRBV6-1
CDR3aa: CASSETVGTEAFF

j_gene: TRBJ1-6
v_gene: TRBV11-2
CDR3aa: CASSPGGIAGSPLHF